This TCR beta chain is from a study of T-cell memory formation after mild COVID-19. V was trimmed by 3 bases and J by 0 bases, leaving 18 bases between them. The CDR3 is 18 amino acids. Looked up from germline, CDR1 is MDHEN and CDR2 is SYDVKM. A few counts support this clonotype. TCRdb redid the calling of the 5' RACE reads with MiXCR, one entry per CDR3 protein. The table records 150,000 to 200,000 distinct CDR3 sequences, around 21% of them present only once. The receptor was isolated from an adult woman who had mild COVID-19 (a few samples of this study predate the infection). Cell type and time point are not known. The chain links TRBV28 to TRBJ1-5, with D possibly TRBD1 on 5 matching bases. Material: PBMCs or a T cell subset sorted from them (not recorded which). The CDR3 DNA follows: TGTGCCAGCAGTTTCCCTCAGGTCAGGGCGAATAGCAATCAGCCCCAGCATTTT. This sequence encodes CASSFPQVRANSNQPQHF.